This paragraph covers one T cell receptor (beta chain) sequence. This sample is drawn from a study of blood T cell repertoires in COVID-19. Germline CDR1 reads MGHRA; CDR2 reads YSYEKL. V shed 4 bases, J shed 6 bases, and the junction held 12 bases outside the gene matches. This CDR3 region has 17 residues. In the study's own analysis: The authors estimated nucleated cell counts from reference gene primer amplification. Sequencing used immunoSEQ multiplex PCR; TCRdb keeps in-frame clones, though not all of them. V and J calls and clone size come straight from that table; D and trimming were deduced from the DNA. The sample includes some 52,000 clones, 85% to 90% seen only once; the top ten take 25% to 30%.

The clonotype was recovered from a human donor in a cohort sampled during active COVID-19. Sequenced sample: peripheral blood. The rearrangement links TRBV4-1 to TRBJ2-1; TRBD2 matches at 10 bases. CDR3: CASSRRVVSGRFNEQFF. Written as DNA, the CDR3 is TGCGCCAGCAGCCGGAGGGTAGTTAGCGGGAGGTTCAATGAGCAGTTCTTC.